This TCR beta chain was retrieved from a study of identifying expanded T cells in peripheral blood. Libraries were prepared by immunoSEQ multiplex PCR; TCRdb keeps only in-frame clonotypes and omits some of them. The data hold tens of thousands of clones, with more than 70% observed a single time. In its sample, this clone was seen once. Its cognate antigen is unknown. Study-level findings and limits: Approximately two-week clone count variance significantly increased as total template count grew. Differentially abundant clones: around 1.1 between replicates, approximately 16 at two to three weeks, approximately 19 at four.

Germline CDR1 is SGDLS and CDR2 is YYNGEE. The CDR3 contains 15 residues. Trimming took 3 bases from V and 0 from J, leaving 10 bases between them. Sample: blood. The chain joins TRBV9 to TRBJ1-3, with D possibly being TRBD1 (6 bases). The sequence was obtained from a person aged 18 to 70 in good health. CDR3 protein: CASSGGQSSGNTIYF. DNA for the CDR3: TGTGCCAGCAGCGGCGGACAGAGCTCTGGAAACACCATATATTTT.